This T cell receptor (beta chain) is drawn from a study of T cells in Graves' hyperthyroidism and ophthalmopathy. General study findings and limits: Researchers found most expanded thyroid clonotypes above 0.001 in blood as well.

The source of the PBMCs was more than 9.5 ml of fresh peripheral blood. Amplification of TCR beta CDR3 regions used RNA as the template. The HTBI primer set drove a first-round RT-PCR of the TCR CDR3. TCRdb reanalysed the multiplex PCR reads using MiXCR and keeps one entry per CDR3 protein. The table shows about 720,000 distinct CDR3 sequences, with 15% to 20% occurring only once. With 0 bases clipped from V and 3 bases from J, the junction kept 5 bases outside the gene matches. Germline CDR1 reads LNHNV; CDR2 reads YYDKDF (reference sequence). The CDR3 length is 16 residues. This clonotype has just a few counts. Its antigen remains unidentified.

The chain is built from TRBV15 and TRBJ2-5; 9 nucleotides agree with TRBD2. This receptor was obtained from a woman between 45 and 60 years old with Graves' hyperthyroidism that later progressed to Graves' ophthalmopathy. The sequenced material came from blood. DNA of the CDR3: TGTGCCACCAGCAGAGATCTTGGCGGGGGGGAAGAGACCCAGTACTTC. Translation: CATSRDLGGGEETQYF.